Each of the 9 T cell receptor beta chains below was sequenced from the same sample in a study of blood T cell repertoires in COVID-19. Some clones are missing from TCRdb's copy, which holds only in-frame ones; the method was immunoSEQ multiplex PCR. The sample shows approximately 400,000 clones, 80% to 90% of them seen only once. The source material was PBMCs or T cells enriched from blood (not recorded which). These receptors all stem from a man aged 30 to 39 who had recovered from COVID-19.

This clone was observed at least ten times. The chain links TRBV5-6 to TRBJ1-2, with D tentatively TRBD1 (6 bases). The germline V and J ends were trimmed by 4 bases and 5 bases, with 15 bases remaining between them. The germline V gene has CDR1 SGHDT and CDR2 YYEEEE. This CDR3 region has 14 residues. The CDR3 DNA reads as TGTGCCAGCAGCGCCAAGGGTAGGGGGTATGGCTACACCTTC. As protein: CASSAKGRGYGYTF.

This clone was detected once. The chain carries TRBV5-1 and TRBJ1-1, with D possibly being TRBD1 (6 bases). Trimming removed 4 bases at V and 1 base at J, with 17 bases between. Germline lookup yields CDR1 SGHRS and CDR2 YFSETQ. The CDR3 runs 16 residues. The CDR3 region has the DNA TGCGCCAGCAGCCCGCCGGGGGGACATAAGAACACTGAAGCTTTCTTT. Amino acid sequence: CASSPPGGHKNTEAFF.

The V call is TRBV6-1, the J call TRBJ1-4, with 7 nucleotides matching TRBD1. Germline values: CDR1 MNHNS, CDR2 SASEGT. This CDR3 comprises 14 residues. With 0 bases clipped from V and 6 bases from J, the junction kept 1 base outside the gene matches. CDR3 nucleotide sequence: TGTGCCAGCAGTGAAGCCGGACAGGATGAAAAACTGTTTTTT. Protein product: CASSEAGQDEKLFF.

The chain combines TRBV6-5 with TRBJ2-1, with D maybe TRBD1 (6 bases). V gave up 6 bases and J gave up 0 bases, with 12 bases separating them. The CDR3 loop spans 15 amino acids. CDR1 MNHEY and CDR2 SVGAGI come from the germline V gene. The CDR3 sequence is CASRSTGSSYNEQFF. In nucleotides, the CDR3 is TGTGCCAGCAGGTCGACAGGATCCTCCTACAATGAGCAGTTCTTC.

This chain uses TRBV10-3 with TRBJ2-7, with TRBD1 matching 10 bases. CDR3 length: 14 amino acids. Unmatched junction bases numbered 8, after V lost 6 bases and J lost 6 bases. Germline V gene sequence: CDR1 ENHRY, CDR2 SYGVKD. The chain's CDR3 is CAISPTGGWVEQYF. In nucleotides, the CDR3 is TGTGCCATCAGCCCGACAGGGGGCTGGGTCGAGCAGTACTTC.

The V call is TRBV30, the J call TRBJ1-4; 7 bases map to TRBD1. The CDR3 consists of 11 residues. CDR1 GTSNPN and CDR2 SVGIG come from the germline V gene (reference sequence). Trimming cost V 8 bases and J 7 bases; bases outside gene matches: 4. Here the CDR3 DNA reads TGTGCCCAGGGACAGAGTGAAAAACTGTTTTTT. It yields the protein CAQGQSEKLFF.

This chain joins TRBV10-1 and TRBJ2-3; D unclear. The J call may not be correct, given that the DNA end is closer to TRBJ1-5. CDR3 length equals 11 residues. CDR1 is WNHNN and CDR2 is SYGVQD in the germline V gene (reference sequence). In DNA, the CDR3 is TGCGCCAGCAGTGGGGCAGATACGCAGCATTTT. Protein: CASSGADTQHF.

The genes are TRBV11-3 and TRBJ2-1; TRBD1 matches 7 bases. V gave up 4 bases and J gave up 6 bases; unmatched junction bases: 9. Germline CDR1 and CDR2: SGHNT and YENEEA. The CDR3 has 15 amino acids. CDR3 DNA: TGTGCCAGCAGCTCGCAGGGACAGTTGGGCAATGAGCAGTTCTTC. Translated: CASSSQGQLGNEQFF.

The V and J genes are TRBV23-1 and TRBJ1-3; no clear D gene. TRBV23-1 is classed as an ORF, of uncertain function. The CDR3 contains 11 residues. The V end was cut by 5 bases, the J end by 16 bases, with 15 bases between. In DNA, the CDR3 is TGCGCCAGCAGTTCCGGGGTGGTTAGGTATTTT. It is translated as CASSSGVVRYF.